A selection of T cell receptor beta chains follows, all from one sample in a study of shared clonotypes between healthy human individuals. Assay: immunoSEQ multiplex PCR; the TCRdb copy retains only in-frame clones and omits some. The table has 1,400,000 or so clones, roughly 98.5% seen once. The material sequenced was naive CD4+ T cells sorted from blood. These receptor sequences come from a man aged 30 to 45 in good health. Each CDR3 is given with its conserved first and last residue. Each record gives: J gene, D gene, V gene, clone size, CDR3 protein, CDR3 DNA. A D gene is named only where the DNA matches it firmly. Clone size appears in some rows only: once, few, many, or a class for an expanded clone.

J gene: TRBJ2-3
D gene: .
V gene: TRBV7-9
clone size: once
CDR3 protein: CASSLDGVSTDTQYF
CDR3 DNA: TGTGCCAGCAGCTTAGACGGTGTCAGCACAGATACGCAGTATTTT

J gene: TRBJ1-3
D gene: .
V gene: TRBV18
clone size: .
CDR3 protein: CASSGSQGPGNTIYF
CDR3 DNA: TGTGCCAGCTCAGGATCACAGGGTCCTGGAAACACCATATATTTT

J gene: TRBJ2-1
D gene: .
V gene: TRBV7-9
clone size: .
CDR3 protein: CASVPRHPSSGLNEQFF
CDR3 DNA: TGTGCCAGTGTTCCGCGGCACCCCTCTTCAGGGCTCAATGAGCAGTTCTTC

J gene: TRBJ2-1
D gene: .
V gene: TRBV4-1
clone size: .
CDR3 protein: CASSPRGPYGEEQFF
CDR3 DNA: TGCGCCAGCAGCCCCCGGGGGCCCTATGGGGAGGAGCAGTTCTTC

J gene: TRBJ1-1
D gene: .
V gene: TRBV28
clone size: .
CDR3 protein: CASGVLEAFF
CDR3 DNA: TGTGCCAGCGGGGTTCTCGAAGCTTTCTTT

J gene: TRBJ2-2
D gene: .
V gene: TRBV11-1
clone size: .
CDR3 protein: CASSLAGANTGELFF
CDR3 DNA: TGTGCCAGCAGCTTAGCAGGGGCGAACACCGGGGAGCTGTTTTTT

J gene: TRBJ2-7
D gene: .
V gene: TRBV5-4
clone size: .
CDR3 protein: CASSLMGIPYEQYF
CDR3 DNA: TGTGCCAGCAGCCTCATGGGCATACCCTACGAGCAGTACTTC

J gene: TRBJ2-5
D gene: .
V gene: TRBV29-1
clone size: few
CDR3 protein: CSVEWETQYF
CDR3 DNA: TGCAGCGTTGAATGGGAGACCCAGTACTTC

J gene: TRBJ1-3
D gene: .
V gene: TRBV18
clone size: once
CDR3 protein: CASSPLRAGGPTLHSGNTIYF
CDR3 DNA: TGTGCCAGCTCACCACTCCGGGCGGGGGGCCCAACCTTGCATTCTGGAAACACCATATATTTT

J gene: TRBJ1-4
D gene: TRBD1
V gene: TRBV5-4
clone size: .
CDR3 protein: CASSTRQGAGEKLFF
CDR3 DNA: TGTGCCAGCAGCACCCGACAGGGGGCAGGTGAAAAACTGTTTTTT

J gene: TRBJ2-3
D gene: .
V gene: TRBV30
clone size: .
CDR3 protein: CAWSVGSPRSRDTQYF
CDR3 DNA: TGTGCCTGGAGTGTAGGTTCCCCCCGTTCACGAGATACGCAGTATTTT

J gene: TRBJ2-1
D gene: TRBD2
V gene: TRBV5-1
clone size: .
CDR3 protein: CASSLTGGPYNEQFF
CDR3 DNA: TGCGCCAGCAGCTTGACGGGAGGACCCTACAATGAGCAGTTCTTC

J gene: TRBJ2-7
D gene: TRBD2
V gene: TRBV7-2
clone size: .
CDR3 protein: CASSGGSTHEQYF
CDR3 DNA: TGTGCCAGTAGCGGGGGTAGTACTCACGAGCAGTACTTC

J gene: TRBJ2-6
D gene: TRBD1
V gene: TRBV9
clone size: .
CDR3 protein: CASSVARDRGRGANVLTF
CDR3 DNA: TGTGCCAGCAGCGTAGCCAGGGACAGGGGGCGAGGGGCCAACGTCCTGACTTTC

J gene: TRBJ2-7
D gene: TRBD2
V gene: TRBV11-3
clone size: .
CDR3 protein: CASSLDAGVDEQYF
CDR3 DNA: TGTGCCAGCAGCTTAGATGCGGGAGTGGACGAGCAGTACTTC

J gene: TRBJ2-3
D gene: TRBD2
V gene: TRBV5-8
clone size: .
CDR3 protein: CASSQGLAGSTDTQYF
CDR3 DNA: TGTGCCAGCAGCCAGGGACTAGCGGGAAGCACAGATACGCAGTATTTT

J gene: TRBJ2-7
D gene: .
V gene: TRBV7-9
clone size: .
CDR3 protein: CASSLGQVFSDEQYF
CDR3 DNA: TGTGCCAGCAGCTTAGGACAGGTTTTTAGCGACGAGCAGTACTTC

J gene: TRBJ2-7
D gene: .
V gene: TRBV9
clone size: .
CDR3 protein: CASSVGVASSSYEQYF
CDR3 DNA: TGTGCCAGCAGCGTAGGGGTAGCTTCGAGCTCCTACGAGCAGTACTTC

J gene: TRBJ2-1
D gene: .
V gene: TRBV9
clone size: .
CDR3 protein: CASSGSPRHNEQFF
CDR3 DNA: TGTGCCAGCAGCGGTAGCCCTCGGCACAATGAGCAGTTCTTC

J gene: TRBJ2-5
D gene: .
V gene: TRBV11-1
clone size: .
CDR3 protein: CASSLAWGGEETQYF
CDR3 DNA: TGTGCCAGCAGCTTAGCGTGGGGGGGCGAGGAGACCCAGTACTTC

J gene: TRBJ2-7
D gene: .
V gene: TRBV5-4
clone size: .
CDR3 protein: CASSFLGTREQYF
CDR3 DNA: TGTGCCAGCAGCTTTTTAGGGACTCGCGAGCAGTACTTC

J gene: TRBJ2-2
D gene: .
V gene: TRBV7-9
clone size: once
CDR3 protein: CASSLVGAGELFF
CDR3 DNA: TGTGCCAGCAGCTTAGTGGGGGCCGGGGAGCTGTTTTTT

J gene: TRBJ2-7
D gene: TRBD1
V gene: TRBV18
clone size: .
CDR3 protein: CASSPLGTGVAYEQYF
CDR3 DNA: TGTGCCAGCTCACCACTCGGGACAGGGGTCGCCTACGAGCAGTACTTC

J gene: TRBJ2-7
D gene: .
V gene: TRBV29-1
clone size: .
CDR3 protein: CSVELPGVTYEQYF
CDR3 DNA: TGCAGCGTTGAACTTCCAGGGGTCACCTACGAGCAGTACTTC

J gene: TRBJ1-2
D gene: .
V gene: TRBV4-3
clone size: once
CDR3 protein: CASSQEDGGWDGYTF
CDR3 DNA: TGCGCCAGCAGCCAAGAAGACGGGGGTTGGGATGGCTACACCTTC

J gene: TRBJ2-7
D gene: .
V gene: TRBV29-1
clone size: .
CDR3 protein: CSVEDPVAGTYEQYF
CDR3 DNA: TGCAGCGTTGAGGACCCGGTCGCAGGAACCTACGAGCAGTACTTC

J gene: TRBJ2-7
D gene: TRBD2
V gene: TRBV28
clone size: .
CDR3 protein: CASSSPGLASYEQYF
CDR3 DNA: TGTGCCAGCAGTTCGCCGGGACTAGCGTCCTACGAGCAGTACTTC